What follows describes a single T cell receptor (beta chain). Its matching antigen is unknown. Germline V gene data show CDR1 as MDHEN and CDR2 as SYDVKM. V shed 2 bases and J shed 2 bases, with 13 bases lying between them. The CDR3 is made up of 17 amino acids. Data came from immunoSEQ multiplex PCR; TCRdb stores just in-frame clones and leaves some out. The repertoire holds 99,000 or so clones, roughly 95% seen once, with 0.15% to 0.2% in the top ten. This record comes from a study of OX40 agonist ivuxolimab in advanced cancers. Study-level results: The study found that CD8+ T cells averaged more expanded clones than CD4+.

This chain joins TRBV28 and TRBJ2-6, with D tentatively TRBD2 (6 bases). Sequences were derived from CD4+ or CD8+ T cells sorted from blood, sampled in a trial of the OX40 agonist ivuxolimab. This clonotype originated in an adult with an advanced solid tumor such as melanoma, head and neck, liver or kidney cancer. The CDR3 nucleotides are TGTGCCAGCAGTTTAGCACCTGGGACTCCTGGGGCCAACGTCCTGACTTTC. It yields the protein CASSLAPGTPGANVLTF.